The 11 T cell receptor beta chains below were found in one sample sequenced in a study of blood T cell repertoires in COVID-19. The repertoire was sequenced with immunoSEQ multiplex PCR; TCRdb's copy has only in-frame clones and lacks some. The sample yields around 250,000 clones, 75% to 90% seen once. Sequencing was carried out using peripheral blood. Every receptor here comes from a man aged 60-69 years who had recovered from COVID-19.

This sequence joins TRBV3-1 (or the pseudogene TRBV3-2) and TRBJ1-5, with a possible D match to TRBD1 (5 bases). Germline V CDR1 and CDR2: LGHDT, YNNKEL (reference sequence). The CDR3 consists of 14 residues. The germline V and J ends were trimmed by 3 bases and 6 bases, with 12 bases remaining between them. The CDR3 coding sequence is TGTGCCAGCAGCCAGGCAGGGTTGGTTCAGCCCCAGCATTTT. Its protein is CASSQAGLVQPQHF.

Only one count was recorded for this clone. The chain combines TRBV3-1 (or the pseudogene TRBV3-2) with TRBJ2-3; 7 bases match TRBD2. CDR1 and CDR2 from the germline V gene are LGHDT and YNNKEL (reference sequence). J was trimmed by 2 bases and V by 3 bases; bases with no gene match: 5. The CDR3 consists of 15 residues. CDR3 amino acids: CASSQETSSTDTQYF. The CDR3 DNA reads TGTGCCAGCAGCCAGGAGACTAGCTCCACAGATACGCAGTATTTT.

CDR3 coding DNA: TGTGCCAGCAGTGAGGCTAGCGGGAGTCTAAACGAGCAGTACTTC. This codes for CASSEASGSLNEQYF. The chain carries TRBV2 and TRBJ2-7; the match to TRBD2 covers 10 bases. The CDR3 consists of 15 residues. Germline assignment: CDR1 SNHLY and CDR2 FYNNEI. With 3 bases clipped from V and 5 bases from J, the junction kept 7 bases outside the gene matches.

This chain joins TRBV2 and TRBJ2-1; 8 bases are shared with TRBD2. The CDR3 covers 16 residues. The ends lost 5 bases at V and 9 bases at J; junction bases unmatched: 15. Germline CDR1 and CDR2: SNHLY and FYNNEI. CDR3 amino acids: CASSLRGGLGSSEQFF. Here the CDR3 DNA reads TGTGCCAGCAGTCTTAGGGGGGGACTAGGTTCAAGTGAGCAGTTCTTC.

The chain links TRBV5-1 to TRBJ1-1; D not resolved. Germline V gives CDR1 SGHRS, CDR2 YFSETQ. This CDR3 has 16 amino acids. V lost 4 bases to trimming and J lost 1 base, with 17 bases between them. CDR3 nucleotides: TGCGCCAGCAGCGCGCAAGGCGGGGTGAGGAACACTGAAGCTTTCTTT. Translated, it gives CASSAQGGVRNTEAFF.

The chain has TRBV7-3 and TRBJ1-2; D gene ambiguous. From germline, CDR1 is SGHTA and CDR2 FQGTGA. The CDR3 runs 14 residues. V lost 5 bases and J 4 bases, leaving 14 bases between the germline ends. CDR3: CASSPAGWGYGYTF. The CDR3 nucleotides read TGTGCCAGCAGCCCGGCGGGTTGGGGCTATGGCTACACCTTC. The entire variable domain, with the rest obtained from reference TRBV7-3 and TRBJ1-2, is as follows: GAGVSQTPSNKVTEKGKYVELRCDPISGHTALYWYRQSLGQGPEFLIYFQGTGAADDSGLPNDRFFAVRPEGSVSTLKIQRTERGDSAVYLCASSPAGWGYGYTFGSGTRLTVV.

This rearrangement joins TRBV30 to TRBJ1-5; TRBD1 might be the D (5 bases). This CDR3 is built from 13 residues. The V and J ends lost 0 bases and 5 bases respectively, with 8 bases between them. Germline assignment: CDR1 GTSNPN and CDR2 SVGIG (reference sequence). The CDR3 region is CAWSVGRDQPQHF. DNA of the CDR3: TGTGCCTGGAGTGTGGGCAGGGATCAGCCCCAGCATTTT.

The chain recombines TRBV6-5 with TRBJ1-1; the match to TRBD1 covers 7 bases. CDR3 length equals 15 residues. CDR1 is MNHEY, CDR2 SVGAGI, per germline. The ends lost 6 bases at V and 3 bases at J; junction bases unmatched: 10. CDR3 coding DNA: TGTGCCAGCAGCAGACAGGGCCGTCGAGACACTGAAGCTTTCTTT. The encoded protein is CASSRQGRRDTEAFF.

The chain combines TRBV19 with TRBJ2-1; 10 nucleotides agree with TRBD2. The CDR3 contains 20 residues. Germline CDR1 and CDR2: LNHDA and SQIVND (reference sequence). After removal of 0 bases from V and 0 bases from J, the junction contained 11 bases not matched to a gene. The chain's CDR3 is CASSIESLAGASSSYNEQFF. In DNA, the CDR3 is TGTGCCAGTAGTATAGAGAGTCTAGCGGGGGCCTCAAGCTCCTACAATGAGCAGTTCTTC.

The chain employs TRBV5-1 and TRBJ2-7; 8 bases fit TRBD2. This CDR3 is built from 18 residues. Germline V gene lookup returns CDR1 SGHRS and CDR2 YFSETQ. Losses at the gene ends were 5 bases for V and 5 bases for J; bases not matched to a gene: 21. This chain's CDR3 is CASRGFAGRTAGVHEQYF. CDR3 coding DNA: TGCGCCAGCAGAGGATTCGCCGGCCGAACAGCGGGAGTTCACGAGCAGTACTTC.

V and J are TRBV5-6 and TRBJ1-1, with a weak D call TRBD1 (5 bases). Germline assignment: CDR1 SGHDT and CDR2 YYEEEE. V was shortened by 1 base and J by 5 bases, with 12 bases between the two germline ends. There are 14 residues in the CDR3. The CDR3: CASSLPGIGTEAFF. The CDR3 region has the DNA TGTGCCAGCAGCTTGCCAGGGATCGGGACTGAAGCTTTCTTT.